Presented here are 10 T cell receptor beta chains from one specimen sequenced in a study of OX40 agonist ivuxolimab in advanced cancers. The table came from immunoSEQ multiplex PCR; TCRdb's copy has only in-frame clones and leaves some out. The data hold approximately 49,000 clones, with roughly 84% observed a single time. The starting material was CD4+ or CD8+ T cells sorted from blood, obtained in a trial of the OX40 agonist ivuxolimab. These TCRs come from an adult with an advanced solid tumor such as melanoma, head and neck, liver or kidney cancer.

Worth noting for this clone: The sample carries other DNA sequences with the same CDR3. The DNA for the CDR3 is TGTGCCAGCAGTTTATCAGCGTACAATGAGCAGTTCTTC. Translating it yields CASSLSAYNEQFF. The chain combines TRBV27 with TRBJ2-1; D gene uncertain. Trimming stripped 0 bases from V and 4 bases from J, with 4 bases between. The CDR3 is 13 residues long. Germline V gives CDR1 MNHEY, CDR2 SMNVEV (reference sequence).

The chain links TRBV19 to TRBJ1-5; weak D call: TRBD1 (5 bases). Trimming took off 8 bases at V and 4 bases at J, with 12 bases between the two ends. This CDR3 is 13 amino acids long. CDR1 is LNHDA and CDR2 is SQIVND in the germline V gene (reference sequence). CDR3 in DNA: TGTGCCAGTGCTCCGGGACCGAATCAGCCCCAGCATTTT. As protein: CASAPGPNQPQHF.

This chain's CDR3 is CASSPRPRGGELFF. Written as DNA, the CDR3 is TGCGCCAGCAGCCCCCGACCCAGGGGAGGGGAGCTGTTTTTT. This chain joins TRBV4-1 and TRBJ2-2; D may be TRBD1 (6 bases). CDR3 length equals 14 residues. Deletions cut 4 bases from V and 8 bases from J, with 14 bases between. Germline V lookup: CDR1 MGHRA, CDR2 YSYEKL.

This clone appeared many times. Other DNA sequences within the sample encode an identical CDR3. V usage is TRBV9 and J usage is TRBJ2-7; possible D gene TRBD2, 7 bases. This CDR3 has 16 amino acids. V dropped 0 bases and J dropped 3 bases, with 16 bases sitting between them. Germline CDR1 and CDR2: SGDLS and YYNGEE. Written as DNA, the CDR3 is TGTGCCAGCAGCGTAGGTTATGGAGGGGGGGTCTACGAGCAGTACTTC. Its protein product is CASSVGYGGGVYEQYF.

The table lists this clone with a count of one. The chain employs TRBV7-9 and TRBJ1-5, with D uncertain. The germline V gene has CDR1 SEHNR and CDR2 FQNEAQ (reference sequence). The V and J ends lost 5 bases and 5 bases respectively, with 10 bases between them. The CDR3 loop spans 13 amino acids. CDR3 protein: CASSIGIDQPQHF. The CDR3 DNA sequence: TGTGCCAGCAGCATCGGGATCGATCAGCCCCAGCATTTT.

The CDR3: CASSGGAYEQYF. CDR3 bases: TGTGCCAGCAGTGGCGGGGCGTACGAGCAGTACTTC. The gene calls are TRBV2 and TRBJ2-7, with TRBD2 as a possible D gene (6 bases). This CDR3 spans 12 amino acids. From germline, CDR1 is SNHLY and CDR2 FYNNEI. The ends were cut back, 4 bases at V and 4 bases at J, with 8 bases in the middle. The whole variable domain, filled in from reference TRBV2 and TRBJ2-7, reads EPEVTQTPSHQVTQMGQEVILRCVPISNHLYFYWYRQILGQKVEFLVSFYNNEISEKSEIFDDQFSVERPDGSNFTLKIRSTKLEDSAMYFCASSGGAYEQYFGPGTRLTVT.

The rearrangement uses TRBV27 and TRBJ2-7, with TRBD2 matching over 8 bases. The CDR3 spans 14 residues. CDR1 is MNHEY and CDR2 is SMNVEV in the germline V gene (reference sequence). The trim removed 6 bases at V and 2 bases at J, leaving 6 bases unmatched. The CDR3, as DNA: TGTGCCAGCAGCCTTAGCGGGGCCACCTACGAGCAGTACTTC. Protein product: CASSLSGATYEQYF.

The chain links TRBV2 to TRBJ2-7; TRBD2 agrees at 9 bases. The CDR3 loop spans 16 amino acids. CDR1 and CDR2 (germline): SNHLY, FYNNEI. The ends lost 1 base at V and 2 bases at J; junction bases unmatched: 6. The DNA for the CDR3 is TGTGCCAGCAGTGAAGTTCTAGCGGGGCCGACCTACGAGCAGTACTTC. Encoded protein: CASSEVLAGPTYEQYF.

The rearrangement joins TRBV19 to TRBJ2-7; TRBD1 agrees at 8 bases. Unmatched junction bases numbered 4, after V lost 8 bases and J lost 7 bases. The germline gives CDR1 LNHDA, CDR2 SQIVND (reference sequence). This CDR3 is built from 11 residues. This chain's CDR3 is CASGTGAEQYF. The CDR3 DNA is TGTGCCAGTGGGACAGGCGCTGAGCAGTACTTC.

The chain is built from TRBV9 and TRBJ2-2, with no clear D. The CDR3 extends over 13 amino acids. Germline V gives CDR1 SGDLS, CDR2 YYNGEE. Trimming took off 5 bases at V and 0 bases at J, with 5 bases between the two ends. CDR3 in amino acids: CASSDSNTGELFF. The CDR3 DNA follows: TGTGCCAGCAGTGATTCGAACACCGGGGAGCTGTTTTTT. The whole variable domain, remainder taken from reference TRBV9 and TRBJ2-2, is DSGVTQTPKHLITATGQRVTLRCSPRSGDLSVYWYQQSLDQGLQFLIQYYNGEERAKGNILERFSAQQFPDLHSELNLSSLELGDSALYFCASSDSNTGELFFGEGSRLTVL.